This paragraph reports one T cell receptor beta chain. Its target is unknown. The junction departs from germline at one end; a sequencing error may be responsible. The data were obtained in a study of vaccination and CD4 T cells after COVID-19. Study background: Cells received overlapping spike peptides from SARS-CoV-2, HCoV-NL63, HCoV-OC43 and HCoV-229E as stimulation. Control cultures received a CEFX pool, an HIV-1 Nef pool, or no peptide.

The CDR3 consists of 13 residues. Germline V gene sequence: CDR1 SGHVS, CDR2 FNYEAQ. At the Johns Hopkins FTIC core, DNA taken from cultured CD4+ T cells was sequenced by way of the Oncomine TCR Beta short-read assay. TCRdb reprocessed the PCR reads via MiXCR and lists one record per CDR3 protein. The top ten hold under 20% of the sample, which has 7,000 to 9,000 distinct CDR3 sequences, 50% to 65% seen once. Notes on the study in general: In convalescent patients, 304 of 307 vaccine-specific clones were mono-reactive for SARS-CoV-2 spike. The study found median SARS-CoV-2-reactive clonotypes rising from 21 to 38, not significantly.

The treatment here: roughly 10-day PBMC culture with coronavirus spike peptide pools or control peptides (ViraFEST assay). Sequencing used CD4+ T cells from blood, cultured in vitro. The clonotype originates from a human donor who had recovered from COVID-19. V gene TRBV7-6 combines with J gene TRBJ2-3; D call uncertain. The CDR3 DNA reads TGTGCTAGCAGCGTTGGATTCACAGATACGCAGTATTTT. Protein sequence: CASSVGFTDTQYF.